This TCR beta chain derives from a study of shared T cell receptors in the human thymus. Trimming shortened V by 3 bases and J by 8 bases, and 13 bases separated the two germline ends. The CDR3 consists of 13 residues. Germline assignment: CDR1 MGHDK and CDR2 SYGVNS. This clone was counted once. Sequencing used immunoSEQ multiplex PCR; TCRdb keeps in-frame clones, though not all of them. The sample has 600,000 or so clones, around 87% seen once. In addition, the sample was reused for a study of human thymus T cells. That source reports: Resections removed during corrective heart surgery provided the thymus tissue used. The authors found apparently biased V and J gene usage in thymic and blood repertoires.

The sample was thymocytes. The rearrangement joins TRBV25-1 to TRBJ1-2, with a tentative D call TRBD1 (6 bases). The receptor was derived from a boy in the first two years of life with a congenital heart defect. The CDR3 DNA reads as TGTGCCAGCAGTGACTCGGACAGTTGCGGCTACACCTTC. It yields the protein CASSDSDSCGYTF.